These 19 T cell receptor beta chains originate from one sample sequenced in a study of T cells in Graves' hyperthyroidism and ophthalmopathy. TCR beta CDR3 regions were amplified from RNA transcripts. The HTBI set primed first-round TCR CDR3 RT-PCR. Each CDR3 protein is one row after TCRdb ran MiXCR on the multiplex PCR reads. The sample holds 800,000 or so distinct CDR3 sequences; roughly 40% are singletons and the top ten take 8% to 9%. Source material: blood. The source is a man in his late teens or twenties with Graves' hyperthyroidism.

This clonotype came up once. The V gene is TRBV15, the J gene TRBJ2-3; 11 nucleotides match TRBD2. With 5 bases clipped from V and 4 bases from J, the junction kept 8 bases outside the gene matches. CDR1 LNHNV and CDR2 YYDKDF come from the germline V gene (reference sequence). The CDR3 covers 16 residues. CDR3 residues: CATSGYSGRAADTQYF. The CDR3 region has the DNA TGTGCCACCAGCGGGTATAGCGGGAGGGCGGCAGATACGCAGTATTTT.

As for this clonotype: Being one base from a much bigger clone, this may be a read error. The rearrangement joins TRBV19 to TRBJ1-2; no reliable D call. Germline CDR1 is LNHDA and CDR2 is SQIVND (reference sequence). This CDR3 contains 12 residues. The V gene lost 5 bases and the J gene lost 6 bases, with 10 bases spanning the gap. The CDR3 nucleotides are TGTGCCAGTAGTGAAACAGACCATGGCTACACCTTC. Translating gives CASSETDHGYTF.

This chain uses TRBV12-3 or TRBV12-4 with TRBJ1-5, with unresolved D. This CDR3 region has 17 residues. The V end lost 5 bases, the J end lost 0 bases, and 17 bases lay between the germline ends. This chain's CDR3 is CASSLAAGYYSNQPQHF. CDR3 coding DNA: TGTGCCAGCAGTCTCGCGGCGGGCTACTATAGCAATCAGCCCCAGCATTTT.

The chain recombines TRBV2 with TRBJ1-4; 9 bases line up with TRBD1. Germline V CDR1 and CDR2: SNHLY, FYNNEI. The CDR3 is 13 amino acids. After removal of 6 bases from V and 7 bases from J, the junction contained 3 bases not matched to a gene. CDR3 in DNA: TGTGCCAGCAGCGGGACAGGGCCTGAAAAACTGTTTTTT. Its protein is CASSGTGPEKLFF.

The chain recombines TRBV2 with TRBJ2-2, with D possibly matching TRBD2 (6 bases). Trimming left V 6 bases short and J 2 bases short, with 16 bases between. CDR1 and CDR2 from the germline V gene are SNHLY and FYNNEI. CDR3 size: 16 residues. CDR3 in amino acids: CASSGRRAANTGELFF. DNA for the CDR3: TGTGCCAGCAGCGGACGGAGGGCAGCCAACACCGGGGAGCTGTTTTTT.

V is TRBV9 and J is TRBJ1-1; maybe TRBD1 (6 bases). Trimming left V 5 bases short and J 6 bases short, with 17 bases between. The CDR3 is 14 residues long. Looked up from germline, CDR1 is SGDLS and CDR2 is YYNGEE. DNA for the CDR3: TGTGCCAGCAGTGGGCCACAGGGTGACTCTGAAGCTTTCTTT. Translating it yields CASSGPQGDSEAFF.

This chain connects TRBV20-1 to TRBJ2-6; D uncertain. This CDR3 region has 12 residues. CDR1 DFQATT and CDR2 SNEGSKA come from the germline V gene (reference sequence). The V end lost 3 bases, the J end lost 4 bases, and 4 bases lay between the germline ends. The CDR3 DNA follows: TGCAGTGCTAGCGAGGGGGCCAACGTCCTGACTTTC. Amino acid sequence: CSASEGANVLTF.

This clonotype was picked up many times. V usage is TRBV10-3 and J usage is TRBJ1-3; D is unresolved. The CDR3 sequence is 14 residues long. Trimming removed 6 bases at V and 0 bases at J, with 9 bases between. The germline CDR1 and CDR2 sequences are ENHRY and SYGVKD. The CDR3 sequence: CAIRDSYSGNTIYF. CDR3 nucleotide sequence: TGTGCCATCAGGGACTCATACTCTGGAAACACCATATATTTT.

The CDR3, as DNA: TGTGCCAGCAGCCATAATGCCGACAGGGGGCGAATCACTGAAGCTTTCTTT. Its protein product is CASSHNADRGRITEAFF. The genes are TRBV9 and TRBJ1-1; 10 positions agree with TRBD1. Germline V CDR1 and CDR2: SGDLS, YYNGEE. This CDR3 is 17 amino acids long. With 4 bases clipped from V and 4 bases from J, the junction kept 13 bases outside the gene matches.

This clonotype came up many times. The chain carries TRBV24-1 and TRBJ1-2; 10 nucleotides agree with TRBD1. Losses at the gene ends were 3 bases for V and 4 bases for J; bases not matched to a gene: 1. CDR1 and CDR2 (germline): KGHDR, SFDVKD. This CDR3 is built from 14 residues. The DNA of the CDR3 is TGTGCCACCAGTGATCGGGACAGGGGCTATGGCTACACCTTC. Protein: CATSDRDRGYGYTF.

This chain joins TRBV20-1 and TRBJ1-1; tentative D call: TRBD1 (5 bases). This CDR3 has 12 residues. The ends were cut back, 1 base at V and 6 bases at J, with 9 bases in the middle. CDR1 is DFQATT and CDR2 is SNEGSKA in the germline V gene (reference sequence). CDR3 protein: CSARVGGSEAFF. For the CDR3, the DNA is TGCAGTGCTAGAGTTGGGGGGTCTGAAGCTTTCTTT.

V is TRBV15 and J is TRBJ1-5; weak D call: TRBD1 (6 bases). This CDR3 has 16 amino acids. V was shortened by 3 bases and J by 5 bases, with 17 bases between the two germline ends. The germline V gene encodes CDR1 LNHNV and CDR2 YYDKDF (reference sequence). CDR3 sequence: CATSSLGAGPDQPQHF. The CDR3 nucleotides read TGTGCCACCAGCAGCTTGGGGGCAGGACCTGATCAGCCCCAGCATTTT.

This clonotype was found a few times. One end of the junction fails to match germline, which may point to a read error. This chain's CDR3 is CASSPGPFTPYEQYF. DNA for the CDR3: TGTGCTAGCAGCCCCGGGCCTTTTACCCCCTACGAGCAGTACTTC. J is TRBJ2-7 and V is TRBV7-7; no definite D call. The CDR3 sequence is 15 residues long. CDR1 and CDR2 (germline): SSHAT, FNYEAQ (reference sequence).

This clonotype was found a few times. The V call is TRBV7-2, the J call TRBJ2-5; 7 nucleotides match TRBD2. With V trimmed by 6 bases and J by 2 bases, 9 bases remained unmatched. This CDR3 comprises 15 residues. Per the germline V gene, CDR1 is SGHTA and CDR2 is FQGNSA. The CDR3: CASRLAAIPQETQYF. The CDR3 DNA reads as TGTGCCAGCAGGCTAGCGGCAATCCCTCAAGAGACCCAGTACTTC.

To note about this clonotype: This may be a read error: a much more frequent sequence differs by one nucleotide. The V call is TRBV7-8, the J call TRBJ2-7, with a weak D call TRBD2 (5 bases). The germline V gene has CDR1 SGHVS and CDR2 FQNEAQ. The CDR3 has 16 amino acids. The CDR3 coding sequence is TGCGCCAGCAGTGCCCACGGCCCCCTAGGGCGGGACGAGCAGTACTTC. The encoded protein is CASSAHGPLGRDEQYF. The variable domain in full, with the rest retrieved from reference TRBV7-8 and TRBJ2-7, is GAGVSQSPRYKVAKRGQDVALRCDPISGHVSLFWYQQALGQGPEFLTYFQNEAQLDKSGLPSDRFFAERPEGSVSTLKIQRTQQEDSAVYLCASSAHGPLGRDEQYFGPGTRLTVT.

This clonotype was counted a few times. The chain couples TRBV5-1 to TRBJ1-2; D may be TRBD1 (6 bases). The germline V and J ends were trimmed by 4 bases and 4 bases, with 14 bases remaining between them. There are 14 residues in the CDR3. The germline V gene encodes CDR1 SGHRS and CDR2 YFSETQ. The chain's CDR3 is CASSVTQGGYGYTF. CDR3 sequence (DNA): TGCGCCAGCAGCGTGACCCAAGGGGGCTATGGCTACACCTTC.

The chain links TRBV19 to TRBJ2-7; 9 positions agree with TRBD2. Germline CDR1 is LNHDA and CDR2 is SQIVND (reference sequence). This CDR3 is built from 15 residues. V lost 3 bases and J lost 7; bases outside the gene matches: 10. CDR3 loop: CASSMVSGRAGEQYF. Written as DNA, the CDR3 is TGTGCCAGTAGTATGGTTAGCGGGAGAGCTGGAGAGCAGTACTTC.

This clonotype has ten or more counts. The genes are TRBV7-9 and TRBJ1-2, with no clear D. Germline V gives CDR1 SEHNR, CDR2 FQNEAQ (reference sequence). With 3 bases removed from V and 3 bases from J, the gap between germline ends came to 8 bases. This CDR3 has 13 residues. CDR3: CASSFASDYGYTF. CDR3 sequence (DNA): TGTGCCAGCAGCTTCGCCAGCGACTATGGCTACACCTTC.

The chain has TRBV19 and TRBJ1-5; 7 nucleotides agree with TRBD1. CDR3 length equals 11 residues. Per germline, CDR1 LNHDA and CDR2 SQIVND (reference sequence). J gave up 12 bases and V 6 bases, and 5 bases lay outside the gene matches. The CDR3 protein is CASRRRQGQHF. CDR3 coding DNA: TGTGCCAGTAGGCGACGACAGGGCCAGCATTTT.